Listed below are T cell receptor beta chains from one sample, sequenced in a study of blood T cell repertoires in COVID-19. The protocol was immunoSEQ multiplex PCR, while the TCRdb copy is restricted to in-frame clones and leaves out a portion. The repertoire holds about 66,000 clones, with approximately 89% as singletons. Sample: peripheral blood. Receptors originate from a woman aged 70-85 years with acute or convalescent COVID-19. The CDR3 runs from the conserved cysteine through the conserved F or W. A D gene is named only where the DNA matches it firmly. The size field is filled for only some rows; it gives once, few, many or a size class.

d_call: TRBD1; clone_size: .; v_call: TRBV19; j_call: TRBJ1-1; cdr3_nt: TGTGCCACCTCTGGGACAGGGATGAAGTGGGACACTGAAGCTTTCTTT; cdr3_aa: CATSGTGMKWDTEAFF
d_call: .; clone_size: .; v_call: TRBV2; j_call: TRBJ1-2; cdr3_nt: TGTGCCAGCAGTGAAGACAGCTATGGCTACACCTTC; cdr3_aa: CASSEDSYGYTF
d_call: .; clone_size: once; v_call: TRBV28; j_call: TRBJ1-1; cdr3_nt: TGTGCCACTCACGGGGGTAGGGCTTTCTTT; cdr3_aa: CATHGGRAFF
d_call: TRBD1; clone_size: .; v_call: TRBV28; j_call: TRBJ2-2; cdr3_nt: TGTGCCAGCAGTCCCGGGACAGGGGGTAGGGCCGGGGAGCTGTTTTTT; cdr3_aa: CASSPGTGGRAGELFF
d_call: .; clone_size: .; v_call: TRBV7-3; j_call: TRBJ2-7; cdr3_nt: TGTGCCAGCAGCCCCCACGCGAAAACCGGCGAGCAGTACTTC; cdr3_aa: CASSPHAKTGEQYF
d_call: .; clone_size: once; v_call: TRBV6-4; j_call: TRBJ1-2; cdr3_nt: TGTGCCAGCAGTGCCTCGGGCCGTGGTGGCTACACCTTC; cdr3_aa: CASSASGRGGYTF
d_call: TRBD2; clone_size: .; v_call: TRBV2; j_call: TRBJ2-1; cdr3_nt: TGTGCCAGCACATTAGCGGGGGGGCCGTACAATGAGCAGTTCTTC; cdr3_aa: CASTLAGGPYNEQFF
d_call: TRBD1; clone_size: .; v_call: TRBV6-5; j_call: TRBJ1-6; cdr3_nt: TGTGCCAGCACCCCGACAGGGACTGCTTCACCCCTCCACTTT; cdr3_aa: CASTPTGTASPLHF
d_call: TRBD2; clone_size: .; v_call: TRBV5-1; j_call: TRBJ2-5; cdr3_nt: TGCGCCAGCAGCTTGGAGGCGCTAGCGGGAAAAGAGACCCAGTACTTC; cdr3_aa: CASSLEALAGKETQYF
d_call: .; clone_size: .; v_call: TRBV9; j_call: TRBJ2-5; cdr3_nt: TGTGCCAGCAGTCCTAGGCAGGGGCGCGGGGAGACCCAGTACTTC; cdr3_aa: CASSPRQGRGETQYF
d_call: .; clone_size: .; v_call: TRBV19; j_call: TRBJ1-2; cdr3_nt: TGTGCCAGTACCTCCCGGGGGAGCTACACCTTC; cdr3_aa: CASTSRGSYTF
d_call: .; clone_size: .; v_call: TRBV28; j_call: TRBJ1-5; cdr3_nt: TGTGCCAGCAGTTTATGGGGCAGGGATCAGCCCCAGCATTTT; cdr3_aa: CASSLWGRDQPQHF
d_call: TRBD1; clone_size: .; v_call: TRBV28; j_call: TRBJ1-1; cdr3_nt: TGTGCCAGCAGTTTTAAACCAGGGGGTAACACTGAAGCTTTCTTT; cdr3_aa: CASSFKPGGNTEAFF
d_call: TRBD2; clone_size: .; v_call: TRBV7-9; j_call: TRBJ2-1; cdr3_nt: TGTGCCAGCAGCGCCAGTTTGAGACTAGCGGGAGGTAAGAATGAGCAGTTCTTC; cdr3_aa: CASSASLRLAGGKNEQFF
d_call: .; clone_size: .; v_call: TRBV4-1; j_call: TRBJ1-5; cdr3_nt: TGCGCCTCCCGGGCCACAGGGTCGGGGCAGCCCCAGCATTTT; cdr3_aa: CASRATGSGQPQHF
d_call: TRBD1; clone_size: .; v_call: TRBV30; j_call: TRBJ1-3; cdr3_nt: TGTGCCTGGAGTGTACAGGGGTTTTACTCTGGAAACACCATATATTTT; cdr3_aa: CAWSVQGFYSGNTIYF
d_call: TRBD2; clone_size: .; v_call: TRBV3-1/TRBV3-2; j_call: TRBJ2-4; cdr3_nt: TGTGCCAGCAGCCAAGAGCCCGGACTAGCGGGGGGGCGAAACATTCAGTACTTC; cdr3_aa: CASSQEPGLAGGRNIQYF
d_call: .; clone_size: .; v_call: TRBV3-1/TRBV3-2; j_call: TRBJ1-3; cdr3_nt: TGTGCCAGCAGCCTCCCAGGCTCAGGCAACACCATATATTTT; cdr3_aa: CASSLPGSGNTIYF
d_call: TRBD1; clone_size: .; v_call: TRBV13; j_call: TRBJ2-7; cdr3_nt: TGTGCCAGCAGTCCCCGGGACAGGGCCGTCTACGAGCAGTACTTC; cdr3_aa: CASSPRDRAVYEQYF